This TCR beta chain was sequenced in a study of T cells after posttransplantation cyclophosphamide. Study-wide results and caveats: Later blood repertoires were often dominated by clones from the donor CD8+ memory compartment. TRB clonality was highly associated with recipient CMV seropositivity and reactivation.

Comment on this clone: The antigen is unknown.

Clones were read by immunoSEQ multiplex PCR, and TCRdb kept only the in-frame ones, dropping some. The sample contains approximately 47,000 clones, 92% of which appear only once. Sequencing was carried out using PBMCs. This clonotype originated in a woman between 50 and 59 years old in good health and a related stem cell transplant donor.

CDR3: CASSSATGQSYGYTF. In nucleotides, the CDR3 is TGTGCCAGCAGTTCGGCTACAGGGCAGTCCTATGGCTACACCTTC. The chain uses TRBV6-5 and TRBJ1-2, with D tentatively TRBD1 (6 bases). The CDR3 is 15 amino acids. Trimming left V 4 bases short and J 4 bases short, with 16 bases between. Germline-derived CDR1 and CDR2 are MNHEY and SVGAGI.